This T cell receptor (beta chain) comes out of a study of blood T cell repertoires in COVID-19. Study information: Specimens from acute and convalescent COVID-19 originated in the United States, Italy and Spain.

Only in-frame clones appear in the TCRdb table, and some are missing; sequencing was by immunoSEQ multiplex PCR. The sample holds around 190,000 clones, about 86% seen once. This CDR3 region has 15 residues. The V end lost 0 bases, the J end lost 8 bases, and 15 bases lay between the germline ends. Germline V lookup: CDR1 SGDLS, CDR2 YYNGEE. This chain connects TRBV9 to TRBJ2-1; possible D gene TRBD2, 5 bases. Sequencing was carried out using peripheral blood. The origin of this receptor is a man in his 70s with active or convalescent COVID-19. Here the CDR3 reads CASSVVAGIGYEQFF. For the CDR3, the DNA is TGTGCCAGCAGCGTAGTGGCCGGGATAGGCTATGAGCAGTTCTTC. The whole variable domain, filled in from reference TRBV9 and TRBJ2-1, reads DSGVTQTPKHLITATGQRVTLRCSPRSGDLSVYWYQQSLDQGLQFLIQYYNGEERAKGNILERFSAQQFPDLHSELNLSSLELGDSALYFCASSVVAGIGYEQFFGPGTRLTVL.